These 17 T cell receptor beta chains were sequenced from one sample in a study of CD8 T cells in Susac syndrome. RNA amounts of roughly 0.45 to 1 ug underwent reverse transcription with random hexamers. One entry per CDR3 protein, called by TCRdb with MiXCR from the immunoSEQ multiplex PCR reads. The repertoire holds about 200,000 distinct CDR3 sequences, with roughly 94% as singletons. Sequencing input: CD4+ T cells from PBMCs. The receptors shown here come from a human donor in good health.

The chain uses TRBV12-3 or TRBV12-4 and TRBJ2-4, with 7 positions matching TRBD1. CDR3 length: 12 amino acids. Trimming took 5 bases from V and 9 from J; bases not matched to a gene: 4. CDR3 protein: CASSVDRVIQYF. The CDR3 DNA reads as TGTGCCAGCAGTGTCGACAGGGTCATTCAGTACTTC.

The chain employs TRBV3-1 and TRBJ2-3, with 12 bases matching TRBD2. CDR3 length: 15 residues. V shed 7 bases, J shed 4 bases, and the junction held 6 bases outside the gene matches. The germline V gene encodes CDR1 LGHDT and CDR2 YNNKEL (reference sequence). CDR3 sequence: CASKTSGRAADTQYF. As DNA, the CDR3 is TGTGCCAGCAAGACTAGCGGGAGAGCGGCAGATACGCAGTATTTT.

The CDR3 loop is CSARPAGRAGFGSPLHF. The CDR3 region has the DNA TGCAGTGCTAGACCGGCGGGCCGGGCAGGGTTCGGATCACCCCTCCACTTT. The genes are TRBV20-1 and TRBJ1-6; possible D gene TRBD1, 5 bases. Trimming removed 2 bases from V and 10 bases from J, with 24 bases in between. CDR1 is DFQATT, CDR2 SNEGSKA, per germline (reference sequence). The CDR3 totals 17 residues.

The rearrangement uses TRBV2 and TRBJ2-5; D is possibly TRBD1 (6 bases). The germline V gene has CDR1 SNHLY and CDR2 FYNNEI. Trimming took off 8 bases at V and 0 bases at J, with 13 bases between the two ends. The CDR3 covers 14 residues. CDR3 nucleotides: TGTGCCAGCGAGACGCAGGGGAACCAAGAGACCCAGTACTTC. Translating it yields CASETQGNQETQYF.

V usage is TRBV30 and J usage is TRBJ2-1, with unresolved D. Deletions cut 4 bases from V and 8 bases from J, with 9 bases between. The CDR3 runs to 11 residues. Germline lookup yields CDR1 GTSNPN and CDR2 SVGIG (reference sequence). The CDR3 DNA reads TGTGCCTGGAAGTTGATAGATGAGCAGTTCTTC. Amino acids: CAWKLIDEQFF. The variable domain in full, with the rest retrieved from reference TRBV30 and TRBJ2-1, is SQTIHQWPATLVQPVGSPLSLECTVEGTSNPNLYWYRQAAGRGLQLLFYSVGIGQISSEVPQNLSASRPQDRQFILSSKKLLLSDSGFYLCAWKLIDEQFFGPGTRLTVL.

The chain employs TRBV7-2 and TRBJ2-1; the D gene is possibly TRBD2 (5 bases). CDR3 length: 16 residues. Trimming cost V 4 bases and J 7 bases, with 20 bases left between them. Germline V gives CDR1 SGHTA, CDR2 FQGNSA. The CDR3 region is CASSWVGISRRNEQFF. CDR3 nucleotide sequence: TGTGCCAGCAGCTGGGTCGGGATATCAAGGCGGAATGAGCAGTTCTTC.

CDR3 sequence reads: CASSPLHSPYNEQFF. CDR3 bases: TGTGCCAGCAGCCCTCTCCATAGCCCCTACAATGAGCAGTTCTTC. V is TRBV11-2 and J is TRBJ2-1; D unresolved. Germline lookup yields CDR1 SGHAT and CDR2 FQNNGV. The CDR3 totals 15 residues. With 5 bases removed from V and 2 bases from J, the gap between germline ends came to 13 bases.

This chain links TRBV7-2 with TRBJ2-7, with D unresolved. From germline, CDR1 is SGHTA and CDR2 FQGNSA. The CDR3 runs 15 residues. Deletions cut 0 bases from V and 3 bases from J, with 12 bases between. Here the CDR3 DNA reads TGTGCCAGCAGCTTAGCGAACGGTGCAGGCTACGAGCAGTACTTC. This encodes CASSLANGAGYEQYF.

This clonotype was observed once. CDR3 sequence: CSASETDTFNYGYTF. For the CDR3, the DNA is TGCAGTGCTAGTGAGACCGACACATTTAACTATGGCTACACCTTC. The chain combines TRBV20-1 with TRBJ1-2; D call uncertain. There are 15 residues in the CDR3. Per germline, CDR1 DFQATT and CDR2 SNEGSKA (reference sequence). The V gene lost 3 bases and the J gene lost 1 base, with 15 bases spanning the gap.

This chain connects TRBV7-2 to TRBJ2-1; 10 bases match TRBD1. The germline CDR1 and CDR2 sequences are SGHTA and FQGNSA. The CDR3 is made up of 14 amino acids. The trim removed 8 bases at V and 8 bases at J, leaving 9 bases unmatched. This CDR3 reads CASGRDRGPDEQFF. CDR3 nucleotides: TGTGCCAGCGGGCGGGACAGGGGCCCGGATGAGCAGTTCTTC.

The gene calls are TRBV6-2 or TRBV6-3 and TRBJ2-5; TRBD1 might be the D (6 bases). V lost 7 bases and J 2 bases, leaving 14 bases between the germline ends. The germline gives CDR1 MNHEY, CDR2 SVGEGT. The CDR3 spans 14 residues. CDR3 residues: CASTRTVLQETQYF. CDR3 in DNA: TGTGCCAGCACCCGGACAGTCTTACAAGAGACCCAGTACTTC.

This rearrangement joins TRBV4-1 to TRBJ2-7; 12 bases line up with TRBD2. The V gene's germline CDR1 is MGHRA and CDR2 YSYEKL. Trimming cost V 4 bases and J 0 bases; bases outside gene matches: 10. CDR3 size: 18 residues. The CDR3 DNA reads as TGCGCCAGCAGCCGGGAAAGCGGACTAGCGGGATACTCCTACGAGCAGTACTTC. This encodes CASSRESGLAGYSYEQYF.

CDR3 sequence (DNA): TGTGCCAGCAGTTCCTCTAGCTCCCCGGCGGTCGGTGAGCAGTTCTTC. This sequence encodes CASSSSSSPAVGEQFF. The V call is TRBV2, the J call TRBJ2-1, with D perhaps matching TRBD2 (5 bases). This CDR3 is 16 amino acids long. Trimming removed 5 bases at V and 9 bases at J, with 23 bases between. Looked up from germline, CDR1 is SNHLY and CDR2 is FYNNEI.

The J gene is TRBJ2-2, the V gene TRBV29-1, with D perhaps TRBD1 (6 bases). The V gene lost 5 bases and the J gene lost 6 bases, with 13 bases spanning the gap. Germline CDR1 and CDR2: SQVTM and ANQGSEA. The CDR3 is 13 residues long. The CDR3 here is CSVQGPSAGELFF. The CDR3 DNA sequence: TGCAGCGTTCAGGGGCCCAGCGCCGGGGAGCTGTTTTTT.

The gene calls are TRBV29-1 and TRBJ2-1; TRBD1 is a possible D gene (5 bases). Germline V gives CDR1 SQVTM, CDR2 ANQGSEA. The CDR3 runs to 13 residues. Trimming cost V 0 bases and J 7 bases, with 10 bases left between them. The CDR3: CSVEDLRQNEQFF. CDR3 sequence (DNA): TGCAGCGTTGAAGATCTTAGACAGAATGAGCAGTTCTTC.

This clonotype has only one observation. The CDR3 is CASSPDGTGIEAFF. In DNA form, the CDR3 reads TGCGCCAGCAGCCCGGATGGGACAGGGATTGAAGCTTTCTTT. The J gene is TRBJ1-1, the V gene TRBV5-1; 9 bases map to TRBD1. There are 14 residues in the CDR3. In germline, CDR1 is SGHRS, CDR2 YFSETQ. The V gene end was trimmed by 4 bases and the J gene end by 7 bases; junction bases not matched to a gene: 8.

This clonotype was seen only a few times. The V call is TRBV2, the J call TRBJ2-3; no definite D call. CDR1 SNHLY and CDR2 FYNNEI come from the germline V gene. The CDR3 length is 14 residues. Trimming stripped 3 bases from V and 2 bases from J, with 9 bases between. The CDR3 DNA sequence: TGTGCCAGCAGTGAGCTCCTCTCCACAGATACGCAGTATTTT. It yields the protein CASSELLSTDTQYF.